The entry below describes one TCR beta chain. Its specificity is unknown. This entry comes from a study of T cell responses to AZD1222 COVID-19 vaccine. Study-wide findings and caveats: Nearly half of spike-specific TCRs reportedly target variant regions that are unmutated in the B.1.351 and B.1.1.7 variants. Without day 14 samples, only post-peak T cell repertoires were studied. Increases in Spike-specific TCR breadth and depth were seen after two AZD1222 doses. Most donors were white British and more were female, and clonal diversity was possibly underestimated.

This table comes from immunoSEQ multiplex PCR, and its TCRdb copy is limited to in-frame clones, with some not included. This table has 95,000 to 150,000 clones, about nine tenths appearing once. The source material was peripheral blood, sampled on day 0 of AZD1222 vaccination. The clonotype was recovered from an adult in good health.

The CDR3 DNA follows: TGTGCCAGCAAACAGGGGCCATCCTACGAGCAGTACTTC. It encodes CASKQGPSYEQYF. V gene TRBV2 combines with J gene TRBJ2-7; 7 bases are shared with TRBD1. CDR1 is SNHLY and CDR2 is FYNNEI in the germline V gene. CDR3 length equals 13 residues. V was pared by 7 bases and J by 1 base, with 4 bases of the junction left unmatched.